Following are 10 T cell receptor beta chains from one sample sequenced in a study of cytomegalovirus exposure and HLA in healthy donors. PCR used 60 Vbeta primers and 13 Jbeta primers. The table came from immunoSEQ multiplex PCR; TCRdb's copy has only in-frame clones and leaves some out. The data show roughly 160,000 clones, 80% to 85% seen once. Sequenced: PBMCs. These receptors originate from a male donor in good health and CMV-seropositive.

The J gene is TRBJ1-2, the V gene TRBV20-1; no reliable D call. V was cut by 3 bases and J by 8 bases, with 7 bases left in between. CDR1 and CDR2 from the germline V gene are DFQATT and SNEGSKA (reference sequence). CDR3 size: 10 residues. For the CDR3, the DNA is TGCAGTGCTAGTCGGCGGGGCTACACCTTC. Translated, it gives CSASRRGYTF.

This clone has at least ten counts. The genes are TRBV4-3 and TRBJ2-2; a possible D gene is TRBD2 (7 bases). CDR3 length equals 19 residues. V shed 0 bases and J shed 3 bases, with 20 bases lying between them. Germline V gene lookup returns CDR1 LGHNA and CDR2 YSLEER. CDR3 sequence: CASSQDLWAGALDTGELFF. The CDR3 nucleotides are TGCGCCAGCAGCCAAGATCTATGGGCGGGGGCGCTGGACACCGGGGAGCTGTTTTTT.

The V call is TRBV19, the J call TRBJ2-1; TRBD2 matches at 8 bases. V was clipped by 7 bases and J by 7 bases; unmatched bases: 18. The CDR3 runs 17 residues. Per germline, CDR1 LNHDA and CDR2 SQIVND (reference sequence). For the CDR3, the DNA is TGTGCCAGTACCCCAGTCTGGTCCAGCGGGAGTGCAAATGAGCAGTTCTTC. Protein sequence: CASTPVWSSGSANEQFF.

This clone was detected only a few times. This CDR3 reads CASSPTVQETQYF. The CDR3 nucleotides read TGTGCCAGTAGTCCGACAGTTCAAGAGACCCAGTACTTC. The rearrangement links TRBV19 to TRBJ2-5, with D perhaps matching TRBD1 (5 bases). CDR3 length: 13 amino acids. Trimming left V 5 bases short and J 2 bases short, with 9 bases between. Germline V lookup: CDR1 LNHDA, CDR2 SQIVND (reference sequence).

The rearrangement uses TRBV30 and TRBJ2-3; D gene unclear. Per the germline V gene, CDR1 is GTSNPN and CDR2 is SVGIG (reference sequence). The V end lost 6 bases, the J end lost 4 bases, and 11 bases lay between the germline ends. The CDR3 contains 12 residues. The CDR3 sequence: CACHQVADTQYF. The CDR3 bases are TGTGCCTGCCACCAGGTTGCAGATACGCAGTATTTT.

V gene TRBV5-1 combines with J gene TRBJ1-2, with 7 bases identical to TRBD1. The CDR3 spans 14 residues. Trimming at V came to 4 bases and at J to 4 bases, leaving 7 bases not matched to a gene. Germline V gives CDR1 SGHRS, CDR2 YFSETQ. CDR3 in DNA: TGCGCCAGCAGCAAGGGGGCTGGCGTCTATGGCTACACCTTC. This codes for CASSKGAGVYGYTF.

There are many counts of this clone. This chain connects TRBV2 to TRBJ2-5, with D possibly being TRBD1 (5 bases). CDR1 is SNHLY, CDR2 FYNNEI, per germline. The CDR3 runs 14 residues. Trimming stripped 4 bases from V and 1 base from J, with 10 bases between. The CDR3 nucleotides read TGTGCCAGCAGTGGTATTGGGGCCCAAGAGACCCAGTACTTC. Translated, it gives CASSGIGAQETQYF.

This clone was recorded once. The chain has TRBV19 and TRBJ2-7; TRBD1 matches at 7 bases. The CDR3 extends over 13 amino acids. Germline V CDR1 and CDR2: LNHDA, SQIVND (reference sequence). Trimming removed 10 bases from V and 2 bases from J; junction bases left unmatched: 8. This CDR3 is CAIPRGNTYEQYF. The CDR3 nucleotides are TGTGCCATTCCCAGGGGGAATACCTACGAGCAGTACTTC.

CDR3 residues: CASSLEPSGRRDTGELFF. DNA of the CDR3: TGTGCCAGCAGCTTAGAGCCTAGCGGGAGAAGGGACACCGGGGAGCTGTTTTTT. The V gene is TRBV7-2, the J gene TRBJ2-2; TRBD2 agrees at 10 bases. The J segment lost 3 bases and the V segment lost 1 base, leaving 8 bases of the junction unmatched. There are 18 residues in the CDR3. Germline V gene lookup returns CDR1 SGHTA and CDR2 FQGNSA.

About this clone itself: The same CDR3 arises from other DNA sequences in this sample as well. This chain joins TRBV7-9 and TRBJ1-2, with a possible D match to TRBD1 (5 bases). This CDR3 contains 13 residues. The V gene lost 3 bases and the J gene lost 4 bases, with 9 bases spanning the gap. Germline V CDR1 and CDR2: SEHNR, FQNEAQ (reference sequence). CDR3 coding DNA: TGTGCCAGCAGCTTCGGGGGGAGCTATGGCTACACCTTC. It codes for CASSFGGSYGYTF. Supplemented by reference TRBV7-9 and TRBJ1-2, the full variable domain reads DTGVSQNPRHKITKRGQNVTFRCDPISEHNRLYWYRQTLGQGPEFLTYFQNEAQLEKSRLLSDRFSAERPKGSFSTLEIQRTEQGDSAMYLCASSFGGSYGYTFGSGTRLTVV.